This T cell receptor (beta chain) came from a study of T cell responses to AZD1222 COVID-19 vaccine. General study points: The breadth and depth of Spike-specific TCRs increased once two AZD1222 doses had been given. Donors were largely white British and mainly female; clonal diversity was possibly underestimated.

Trimming removed 5 bases from V and 2 bases from J, with 13 bases in between. The CDR3 covers 14 residues. Germline lookup yields CDR1 PRHDT and CDR2 FYEKMQ (reference sequence). The method was immunoSEQ multiplex PCR; TCRdb's version includes in-frame clones alone and lacks a portion of them. Here the sample spans some 96,000 clones, around 87% being singletons. Comments on this clone: Antigen: not known.

This chain joins TRBV13 and TRBJ2-7; D might be TRBD1 or TRBD2, each matching 5 bases. This TCR derives from an adult in good health. The sample consisted of peripheral blood, taken on day 0 of MenACWY control vaccination. The DNA of the CDR3 is TGTGCCAGCAGCCGGGACCGATCCACCTACGAGCAGTACTTC. It encodes CASSRDRSTYEQYF.